Listed here is a single T cell receptor (beta chain). Its antigen is unidentified. One junction end does not reproduce the germline sequence, and a read error may be involved. The sample comes from a study of tumor and adjacent non-tumor tissue in lung cancer. Study-level results: Compared with tumor, normal lung showed significantly lower TCR diversity. Top 100 clones took a larger repertoire share in normal lung.

RNA was extracted from bulk tissue without any cell sorting. The normal lung tissue was taken more than 3 cm from the tumor edge. The library came from three nested PCR rounds adapted from ARM-PCR protocols. TCRdb re-called the multiplex PCR reads with MiXCR, one entry per CDR3 protein. The sample lists over 100,000 distinct CDR3 sequences; around 57% were seen once. The CDR3 is 20 residues long. Germline V gene lookup returns CDR1 LGHNA and CDR2 YSLEER. The TCR sequence derives from a man aged 55 to 70 with non-small cell lung cancer. The chain is built from TRBV4-3 and TRBJ2-3; TRBD1 aligns across 7 bases. Sequencing used distant non-tumor lung tissue. The CDR3 spells CTSSQSHRRGQSNLHTLQYF. DNA of the CDR3: TGCACCAGCAGCCAGTCACACCGCCGGGGACAGAGTAACTTACATACCCTGCAGTATTTT.